Listed here are 23 T cell receptor beta chains from one sample, sequenced in a study of blood T cell repertoires in COVID-19. Measured with immunoSEQ multiplex PCR; TCRdb has only the in-frame clones, and not every one. The repertoire consists of under 150,000 clones, with around three quarters occurring once and the leading ten covering less than 14%. The sample comprised peripheral blood. The receptors here all came from a human donor in a cohort sampled during active COVID-19.

CDR3 region: CASSQDRGSRGTDTQYF. DNA for the CDR3: TGCGCCAGCAGCCAAGATCGGGGGTCCAGGGGCACAGATACGCAGTATTTT. The rearrangement joins TRBV4-1 to TRBJ2-3; D is perhaps TRBD2 (6 bases). V lost 0 bases, J lost 1 base, and 14 bases lay in between. Germline CDR1 MGHRA, CDR2 YSYEKL. The length of the CDR3 is 17 residues.

The chain has TRBV2 and TRBJ2-3; 8 bases line up with TRBD2. CDR3 length equals 15 residues. The germline CDR1 and CDR2 sequences are SNHLY and FYNNEI. J gave up 1 base and V 6 bases, and 6 bases lay outside the gene matches. CDR3 protein: CASRAGTRRTDTQYF. The CDR3 nucleotides are TGTGCCAGCAGGGCCGGGACTAGGCGCACAGATACGCAGTATTTT.

V and J are TRBV30 and TRBJ1-1; D is ambiguous. CDR1 is GTSNPN, CDR2 SVGIG, per germline (reference sequence). V lost 2 bases and J lost 2, with 12 bases in between. The CDR3 spans 14 residues. The CDR3 spells CAWSKTVSNTEAFF. CDR3 DNA sequence: TGTGCCTGGAGTAAAACGGTATCCAACACTGAAGCTTTCTTT.

This sequence joins TRBV6-5 and TRBJ2-5, with D possibly TRBD2 on 6 matching bases. The germline CDR1 and CDR2 sequences are MNHEY and SVGAGI. The germline V and J ends were trimmed by 5 bases and 2 bases, with 6 bases remaining between them. This CDR3 comprises 12 residues. CDR3 amino acids: CASSRGQETQYF. In DNA form, the CDR3 reads TGTGCCAGCAGTCGGGGGCAAGAGACCCAGTACTTC.

This sequence joins TRBV7-6 and TRBJ1-1; a possible D gene is TRBD1 (5 bases). V was clipped by 1 base and J by 0 bases, with 9 bases between them. CDR1 is SGHVS, CDR2 FNYEAQ, per germline. There are 15 residues in the CDR3. CDR3 DNA sequence: TGTGCCAGCAGCTTAGAGGCAGGGATGAACACTGAAGCTTTCTTT. Protein sequence: CASSLEAGMNTEAFF.

The chain joins TRBV11-2 to TRBJ1-6, with 7 bases lining up with TRBD1. The germline V gene encodes CDR1 SGHAT and CDR2 FQNNGV. J lost 10 bases, V lost 8 bases, and 14 bases had no gene match. The CDR3 sequence is 15 residues long. The DNA of the CDR3 is TGTGCCAGCCGCTACCGAAGACAGGGCCGGTCACCCCTCCACTTT. This sequence encodes CASRYRRQGRSPLHF.

This clone was observed a handful of times. V and J are TRBV30 and TRBJ1-1, with 7 bases matching TRBD1. The V gene end was trimmed by 3 bases and the J gene end by 1 base; junction bases not matched to a gene: 5. The CDR3 runs 14 residues. The germline gives CDR1 GTSNPN, CDR2 SVGIG (reference sequence). CDR3 loop: CAWRSGQSNTEAFF. The CDR3 bases are TGTGCCTGGAGGTCGGGACAGTCGAACACTGAAGCTTTCTTT.

The chain is built from TRBV11-2 and TRBJ1-4, with 8 positions matching TRBD1. The CDR3 is made up of 15 amino acids. Germline lookup yields CDR1 SGHAT and CDR2 FQNNGV. The ends lost 2 bases at V and 8 bases at J; junction bases unmatched: 7. DNA for the CDR3: TGTGCCAGCAGCTTAAACAGGGGGGGGCTCGAAAAACTGTTTTTT. It specifies CASSLNRGGLEKLFF. Based on the CDR3 plus reference TRBV11-2 and TRBJ1-4, the full variable domain is EAGVAQSPRYKIIEKRQSVAFWCNPISGHATLYWYQQILGQGPKLLIQFQNNGVVDDSQLPKDRFSAERLKGVDSTLKIQPAKLEDSAVYLCASSLNRGGLEKLFFGSGTQLSVL.

This clone was observed once. This chain connects TRBV4-1 to TRBJ1-4; 10 nucleotides match TRBD1. The CDR3 extends over 16 amino acids. Per the germline V gene, CDR1 is MGHRA and CDR2 is YSYEKL. Losses at the gene ends were 4 bases for V and 5 bases for J; bases not matched to a gene: 7. DNA of the CDR3: TGCGCCAGCAGCCGCCCCCCGGGACAGGGGAATGAAAAACTGTTTTTT. The encoded protein is CASSRPPGQGNEKLFF.

V and J are TRBV5-1 and TRBJ1-5, with TRBD1 as a possible D gene (5 bases). The CDR3 is 14 residues long. V was trimmed by 2 bases and J by 4 bases, leaving 10 bases between them. Germline V gene lookup returns CDR1 SGHRS and CDR2 YFSETQ. CDR3 sequence (DNA): TGCGCCAGCAGCTTAGGGGCCGATAATCAGCCCCAGCATTTT. Its translation: CASSLGADNQPQHF.

For the CDR3, the DNA is TGCGCCAGCAGTGAGTCAGCAGGATCCACTGAAGCTTTCTTT. Its translation: CASSESAGSTEAFF. V and J are TRBV10-2 and TRBJ1-1; D gene uncertain. Germline lookup yields CDR1 WSHSY and CDR2 SAAADI. The CDR3 spans 14 residues. V was shortened by 0 bases and J by 4 bases, with 9 bases between the two germline ends.

The rearrangement joins TRBV9 to TRBJ2-1; 11 nucleotides align to TRBD2. The CDR3 is 15 residues long. Germline CDR1 is SGDLS and CDR2 is YYNGEE. Germline trimming cut 4 bases from V and 10 bases from J; bases unmatched to any gene: 10. CDR3 region: CASSPTSGVSREQFF. CDR3 nucleotides: TGTGCCAGCAGCCCGACTAGCGGGGTCTCCAGAGAGCAGTTCTTC. Full variable domain (missing parts from reference TRBV9 and TRBJ2-1): DSGVTQTPKHLITATGQRVTLRCSPRSGDLSVYWYQQSLDQGLQFLIQYYNGEERAKGNILERFSAQQFPDLHSELNLSSLELGDSALYFCASSPTSGVSREQFFGPGTRLTVL.

J is TRBJ2-7 and V is TRBV9; 8 nucleotides align to TRBD1. The junction had 6 bases not matched to a gene; V was cut back by 0 bases and J by 4 bases. Germline-derived CDR1 and CDR2 are SGDLS and YYNGEE. The CDR3 spans 15 residues. The DNA for the CDR3 is TGTGCCAGCAGCGTAGAAACAGGGGGTGGATACGAGCAGTACTTC. Its protein product is CASSVETGGGYEQYF.

CDR3: CASSSRGSPLHF. CDR3 in DNA: TGTGCCAGCAGTTCCCGGGGTTCACCCCTCCACTTT. This sequence joins TRBV6-5 and TRBJ1-6, with D uncertain. Germline CDR1 is MNHEY and CDR2 is SVGAGI. The V end lost 4 bases, the J end lost 9 bases, and 7 bases lay between the germline ends. This CDR3 contains 12 residues.

This clone was seen repeatedly, ten times or more. The chain couples TRBV19 to TRBJ1-2, with 10 bases matching TRBD1. Trimming removed 1 base from V and 4 bases from J; junction bases left unmatched: 3. Germline V gene lookup returns CDR1 LNHDA and CDR2 SQIVND (reference sequence). The CDR3 has 15 residues. The CDR3 loop reads CASSIARDRGYGYTF. CDR3 in DNA: TGTGCCAGTAGTATAGCCCGGGACAGGGGCTATGGCTACACCTTC.

The chain uses TRBV9 and TRBJ2-7; D call uncertain. Trimming took 4 bases from V and 0 from J, leaving 8 bases between them. CDR3 size: 13 residues. Germline V gene data show CDR1 as SGDLS and CDR2 as YYNGEE. The CDR3, as DNA: TGTGCCAGCAGCTCCTCGAGCTCCTACGAGCAGTACTTC. Translation gives CASSSSSSYEQYF.

The CDR3 sequence: CASSEEGGGVNTF. The CDR3 DNA reads as TGTGCCAGCAGCGAGGAGGGCGGCGGCGTTAACACCTTC. The chain recombines TRBV21-1 with TRBJ1-2. TRBV21-1 represents a pseudogene. This CDR3 contains 13 residues.

The genes are TRBV18 and TRBJ2-7; 8 bases match TRBD1. The ends lost 2 bases at V and 2 bases at J; junction bases unmatched: 8. The V gene's germline CDR1 is KGHSH and CDR2 LQKENI. The CDR3 totals 16 residues. This CDR3 is CASSPKFAGGAYEQYF. The DNA of the CDR3 is TGTGCCAGCTCACCAAAATTTGCAGGGGGCGCCTACGAGCAGTACTTC. The whole variable domain, remainder taken from reference TRBV18 and TRBJ2-7, is NAGVMQNPRHLVRRRGQEARLRCSPMKGHSHVYWYRQLPEEGLKFMVYLQKENIIDESGMPKERFSAEFPKEGPSILRIQQVVRGDSAAYFCASSPKFAGGAYEQYFGPGTRLTVT.

This chain connects TRBV5-4 to TRBJ2-7; 8 nucleotides line up with TRBD1. The length of the CDR3 is 14 residues. CDR1 SGHNT and CDR2 YYREEE come from the germline V gene (reference sequence). V shed 0 bases, J shed 2 bases, and the junction held 1 base outside the gene matches. In nucleotides, the CDR3 is TGTGCCAGCAGCTTGGACAGGGGGACCTACGAGCAGTACTTC. Amino acids: CASSLDRGTYEQYF. The variable domain in full, with the rest retrieved from reference TRBV5-4 and TRBJ2-7, is ETGVTQSPTHLIKTRGQQVTLRCSSQSGHNTVSWYQQALGQGPQFIFQYYREEENGRGNFPPRFSGLQFPNYSSELNVNALELDDSALYLCASSLDRGTYEQYFGPGTRLTVT.

The V and J genes are TRBV2 and TRBJ1-4; 8 bases are shared with TRBD1. The CDR3 has 15 residues. CDR1 and CDR2 (germline): SNHLY, FYNNEI. The V and J ends lost 0 bases and 10 bases, in that order; junction bases with no gene match: 7. CDR3 sequence: CASSEALAGGRKLFF. In DNA, the CDR3 is TGTGCCAGCAGTGAAGCGTTGGCAGGGGGCAGAAAACTGTTTTTT.

This clone showed up just a few times. The rearrangement links TRBV5-6 to TRBJ2-1; D call uncertain. Germline V gives CDR1 SGHDT, CDR2 YYEEEE. The germline V and J ends were trimmed by 2 bases and 8 bases, with 5 bases remaining between them. The CDR3 length is 11 residues. The CDR3 is CASSFTDEQFF. CDR3 sequence (DNA): TGTGCCAGCAGCTTCACTGATGAGCAGTTCTTC.

The V call is TRBV27, the J call TRBJ2-3, with 9 bases lining up with TRBD2. V was pared by 3 bases and J by 1 base, with 8 bases of the junction left unmatched. Germline-derived CDR1 and CDR2 are MNHEY and SMNVEV (reference sequence). The length of the CDR3 is 17 residues. This CDR3 reads CASSLPSGEGGTDTQYF. The DNA of the CDR3 is TGTGCCAGCAGTTTGCCTAGCGGGGAGGGGGGCACAGATACGCAGTATTTT.

The chain links TRBV5-1 to TRBJ1-1, with D perhaps TRBD1 (6 bases). The V end was cut by 6 bases, the J end by 1 base, with 13 bases between. This CDR3 contains 14 residues. The V gene's germline CDR1 is SGHRS and CDR2 YFSETQ. CDR3 loop: CASKRTASNTEAFF. The CDR3 DNA is TGCGCCAGCAAGAGGACAGCCTCGAACACTGAAGCTTTCTTT.